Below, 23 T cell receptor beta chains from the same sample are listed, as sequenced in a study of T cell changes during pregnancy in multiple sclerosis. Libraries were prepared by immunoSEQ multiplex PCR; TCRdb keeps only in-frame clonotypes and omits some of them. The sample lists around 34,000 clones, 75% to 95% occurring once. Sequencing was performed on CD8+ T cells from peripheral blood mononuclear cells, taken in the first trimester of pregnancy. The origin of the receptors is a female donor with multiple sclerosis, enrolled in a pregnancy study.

DNA for the CDR3: TGTGCCAGCAGTTTAGGAGCGGACCCAGATACGCAGTATTTT. Translated, it gives CASSLGADPDTQYF. The rearrangement joins TRBV28 to TRBJ2-3; D might be TRBD2 (5 bases). CDR1 and CDR2 from the germline V gene are MDHEN and SYDVKM. Between the trimmed V and J ends, which lost 2 bases and 4 bases, there was a span of 10 bases. The CDR3 length is 14 residues.

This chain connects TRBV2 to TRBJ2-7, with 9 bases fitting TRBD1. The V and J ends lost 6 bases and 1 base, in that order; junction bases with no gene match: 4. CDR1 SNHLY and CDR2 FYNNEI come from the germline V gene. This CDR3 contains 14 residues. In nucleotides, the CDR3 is TGTGCCAGCAGCGTGGGACAGGGTTCCTACGAGCAGTACTTC. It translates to CASSVGQGSYEQYF.

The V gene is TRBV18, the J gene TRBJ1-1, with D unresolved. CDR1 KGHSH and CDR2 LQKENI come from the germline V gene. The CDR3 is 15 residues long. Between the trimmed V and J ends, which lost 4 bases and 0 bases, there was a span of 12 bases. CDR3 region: CASSHRDIVNTEAFF. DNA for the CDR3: TGTGCCAGCTCACACAGAGACATAGTGAACACTGAAGCTTTCTTT.

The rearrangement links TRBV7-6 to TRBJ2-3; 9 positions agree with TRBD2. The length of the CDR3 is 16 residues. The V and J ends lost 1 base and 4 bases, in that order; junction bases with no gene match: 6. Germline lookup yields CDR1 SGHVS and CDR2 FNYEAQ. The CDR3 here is CASSLGAGGPADTQYF. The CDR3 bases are TGTGCCAGCAGCTTAGGCGCGGGAGGGCCAGCAGATACGCAGTATTTT.

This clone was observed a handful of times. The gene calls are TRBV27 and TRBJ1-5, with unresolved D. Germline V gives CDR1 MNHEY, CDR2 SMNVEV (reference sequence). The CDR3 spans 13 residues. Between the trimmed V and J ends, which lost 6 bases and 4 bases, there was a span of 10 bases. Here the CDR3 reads CASRHQVNQPQHF. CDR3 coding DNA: TGTGCCAGCAGACACCAGGTTAATCAGCCCCAGCATTTT.

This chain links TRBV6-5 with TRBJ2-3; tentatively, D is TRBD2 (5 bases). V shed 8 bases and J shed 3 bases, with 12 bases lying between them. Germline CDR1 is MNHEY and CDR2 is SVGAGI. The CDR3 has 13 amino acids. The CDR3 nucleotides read TGTGCCAGCGAGGAGGACGGTACAGATACGCAGTATTTT. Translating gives CASEEDGTDTQYF.

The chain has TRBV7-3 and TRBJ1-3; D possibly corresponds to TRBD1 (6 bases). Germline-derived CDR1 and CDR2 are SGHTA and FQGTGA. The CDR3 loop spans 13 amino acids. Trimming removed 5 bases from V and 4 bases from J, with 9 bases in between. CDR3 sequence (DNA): TGTGCCAGCAGCATAGGGACAGGAAACACCATATATTTT. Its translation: CASSIGTGNTIYF. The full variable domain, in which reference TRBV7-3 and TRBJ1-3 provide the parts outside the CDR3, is GAGVSQTPSNKVTEKGKYVELRCDPISGHTALYWYRQSLGQGPEFLIYFQGTGAADDSGLPNDRFFAVRPEGSVSTLKIQRTERGDSAVYLCASSIGTGNTIYFGEGSWLTVV.

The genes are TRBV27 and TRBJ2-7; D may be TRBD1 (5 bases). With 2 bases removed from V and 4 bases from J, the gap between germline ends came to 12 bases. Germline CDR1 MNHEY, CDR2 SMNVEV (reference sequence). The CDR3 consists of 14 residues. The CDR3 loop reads CASSLGQGGYEQYF. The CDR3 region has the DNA TGTGCCAGCAGTTTAGGCCAGGGCGGTTACGAGCAGTACTTC.

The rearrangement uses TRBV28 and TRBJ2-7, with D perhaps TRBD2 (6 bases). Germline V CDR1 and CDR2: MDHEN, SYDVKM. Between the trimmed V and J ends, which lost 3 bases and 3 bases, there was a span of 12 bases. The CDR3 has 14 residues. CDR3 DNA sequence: TGTGCCAGCAGTTTCCCCCCGGACTACTACGAGCAGTACTTC. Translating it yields CASSFPPDYYEQYF. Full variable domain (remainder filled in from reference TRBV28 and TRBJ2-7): DVKVTQSSRYLVKRTGEKVFLECVQDMDHENMFWYRQDPGLGLRLIYFSYDVKMKEKGDIPEGYSVSREKKERFSLILESASTNQTSMYLCASSFPPDYYEQYFGPGTRLTVT.

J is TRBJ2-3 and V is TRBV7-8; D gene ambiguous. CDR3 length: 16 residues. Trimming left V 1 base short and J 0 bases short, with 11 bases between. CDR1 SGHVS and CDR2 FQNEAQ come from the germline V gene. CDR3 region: CASSLVVADSTDTQYF. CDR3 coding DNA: TGTGCCAGCAGCTTAGTTGTGGCGGATAGCACAGATACGCAGTATTTT.

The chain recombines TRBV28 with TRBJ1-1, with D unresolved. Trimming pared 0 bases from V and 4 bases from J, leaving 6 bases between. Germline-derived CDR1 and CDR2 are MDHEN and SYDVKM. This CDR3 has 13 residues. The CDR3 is CASSLWRVTEAFF. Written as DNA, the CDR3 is TGTGCCAGCAGTTTATGGAGGGTCACTGAAGCTTTCTTT. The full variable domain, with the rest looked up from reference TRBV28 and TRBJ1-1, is DVKVTQSSRYLVKRTGEKVFLECVQDMDHENMFWYRQDPGLGLRLIYFSYDVKMKEKGDIPEGYSVSREKKERFSLILESASTNQTSMYLCASSLWRVTEAFFGQGTRLTVV.

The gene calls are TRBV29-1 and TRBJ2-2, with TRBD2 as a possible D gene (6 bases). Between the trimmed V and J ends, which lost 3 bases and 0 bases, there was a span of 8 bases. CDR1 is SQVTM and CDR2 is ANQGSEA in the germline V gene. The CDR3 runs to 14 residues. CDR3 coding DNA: TGCAGCGTTGAGGAGGGTACGAACACCGGGGAGCTGTTTTTT. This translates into CSVEEGTNTGELFF.

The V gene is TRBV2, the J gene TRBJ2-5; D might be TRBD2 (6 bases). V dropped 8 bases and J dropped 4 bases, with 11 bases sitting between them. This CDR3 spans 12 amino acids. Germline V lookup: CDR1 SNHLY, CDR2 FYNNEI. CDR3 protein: CASEGLLETQYF. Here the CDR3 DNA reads TGTGCCAGCGAGGGACTTCTAGAGACCCAGTACTTC. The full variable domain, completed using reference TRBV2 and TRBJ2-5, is EPEVTQTPSHQVTQMGQEVILRCVPISNHLYFYWYRQILGQKVEFLVSFYNNEISEKSEIFDDQFSVERPDGSNFTLKIRSTKLEDSAMYFCASEGLLETQYFGPGTRLLVL.

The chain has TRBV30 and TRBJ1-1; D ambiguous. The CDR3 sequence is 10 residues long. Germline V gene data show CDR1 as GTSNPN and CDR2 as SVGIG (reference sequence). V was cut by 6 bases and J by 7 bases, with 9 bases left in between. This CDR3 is CACGGCEAFF. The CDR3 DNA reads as TGTGCCTGCGGAGGGTGTGAAGCTTTCTTT.

The CDR3 sequence: CASSEALGGAGYEQFF. CDR3 DNA sequence: TGTGCCAGCAGTGAAGCGCTGGGGGGAGCGGGCTATGAGCAGTTCTTC. The chain is built from TRBV2 and TRBJ2-1; D may be TRBD2 (6 bases). This CDR3 spans 16 amino acids. Trimming took off 0 bases at V and 8 bases at J, with 17 bases between the two ends. Germline-derived CDR1 and CDR2 are SNHLY and FYNNEI.

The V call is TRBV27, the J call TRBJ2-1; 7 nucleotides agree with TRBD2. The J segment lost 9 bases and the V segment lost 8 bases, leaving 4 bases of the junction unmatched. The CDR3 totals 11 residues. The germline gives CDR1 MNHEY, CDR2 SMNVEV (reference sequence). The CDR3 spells CASGSGVEQFF. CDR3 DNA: TGTGCCAGCGGAAGCGGGGTTGAGCAGTTCTTC.

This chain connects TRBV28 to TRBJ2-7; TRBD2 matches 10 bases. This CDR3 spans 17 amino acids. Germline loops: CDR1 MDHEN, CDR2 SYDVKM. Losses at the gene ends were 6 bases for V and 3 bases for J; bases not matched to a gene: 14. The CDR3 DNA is TGTGCCAGCAGCTCCTTAGCCTCTAGCGGGAGATTCTACGAGCAGTACTTC. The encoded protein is CASSSLASSGRFYEQYF.

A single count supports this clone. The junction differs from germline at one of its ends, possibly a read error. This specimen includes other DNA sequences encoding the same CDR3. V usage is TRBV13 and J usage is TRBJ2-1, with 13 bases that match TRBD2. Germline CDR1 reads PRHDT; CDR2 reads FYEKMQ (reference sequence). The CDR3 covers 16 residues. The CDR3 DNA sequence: TGTGCCAGCAGCTTAGAAGGGACTAGCGGGAACAATGAACAGTTCTTC. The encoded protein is CASSLEGTSGNNEQFF.

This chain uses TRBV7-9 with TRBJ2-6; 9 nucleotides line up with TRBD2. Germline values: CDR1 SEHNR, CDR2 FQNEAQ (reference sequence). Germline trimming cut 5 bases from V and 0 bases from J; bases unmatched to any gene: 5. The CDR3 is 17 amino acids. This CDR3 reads CASSDSGSFSGANVLTF. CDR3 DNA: TGTGCCAGCAGCGATAGCGGGAGTTTCTCTGGGGCCAACGTCCTGACTTTC.

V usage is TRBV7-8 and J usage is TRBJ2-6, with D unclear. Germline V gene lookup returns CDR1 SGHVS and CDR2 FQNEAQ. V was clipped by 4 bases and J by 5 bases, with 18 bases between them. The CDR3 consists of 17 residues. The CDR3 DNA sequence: TGTGCCAGCAGCTGCAATTACCCACAAAGTCGGGCCAACGTCCTGACTTTC. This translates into CASSCNYPQSRANVLTF.

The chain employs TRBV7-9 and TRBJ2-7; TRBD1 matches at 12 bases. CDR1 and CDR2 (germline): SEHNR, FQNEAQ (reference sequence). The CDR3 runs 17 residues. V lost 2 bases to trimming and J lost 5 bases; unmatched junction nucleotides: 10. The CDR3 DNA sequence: TGTGCCAGCAGCTTACCGACGACCGGGACAGGGGGCGACGAGCAGTACTTC. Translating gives CASSLPTTGTGGDEQYF.

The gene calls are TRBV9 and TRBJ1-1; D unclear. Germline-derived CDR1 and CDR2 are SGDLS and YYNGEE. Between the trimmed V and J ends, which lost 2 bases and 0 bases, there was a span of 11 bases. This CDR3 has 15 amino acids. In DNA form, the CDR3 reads TGTGCCAGCAGCGTCTCCAACGGGTTGAACACTGAAGCTTTCTTT. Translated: CASSVSNGLNTEAFF.

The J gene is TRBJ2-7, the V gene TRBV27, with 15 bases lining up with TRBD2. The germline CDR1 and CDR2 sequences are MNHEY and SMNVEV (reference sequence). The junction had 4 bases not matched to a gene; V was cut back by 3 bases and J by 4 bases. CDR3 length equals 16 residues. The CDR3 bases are TGTGCCAGCAGTTTCGGACTAGCGGGAGGGCCGTACGAGCAGTACTTC. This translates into CASSFGLAGGPYEQYF.